This TCR beta chain was sequenced during a study of cytomegalovirus exposure and HLA in healthy donors (dated by TCRdb to the late 2010s). A note on the overall study: An earlier analysis of approximately 640 of the donors reported roughly 270 Gb of sequence data and some 100 million unique TCR beta sequences from some 180 million T cells. HLA typing covered class I and class II loci at four-digit resolution. In a later genetic analysis, genome-wide SNP genotypes for about 55% of the roughly 700 donors were used, and that subset was treated as a discovery cohort. Donor age, sex, ethnicity and CMV serostatus were compiled together with the repertoire data. The genetic ancestry cluster associated with self-reported Caucasian donors included over 65% of the 398 genotyped donors. To study patterns of TCR occurrence, a later analysis re-analyzed previously published TCR beta repertoires from 666 donors and added high-resolution HLA genotyping. A separate validation cohort of about 110 different subjects was used in addition to the roughly 670-subject first cohort. On average, around 200,000 unique TCR beta nucleotide sequences were sequenced per donor among about 400 genotyped donors of the cohort, with roughly a sixth of those sequences being non-productive. Because of strong linkage in the cohort, 5 or 6 DR-DQ haplotypes were treated as single units for association and clustering. Roughly 290 gigabases of sequencing data and around 85 million unique TCR sequences made up an early release that covered several hundred HLA-typed donors. To predict cytomegalovirus infection status, the study brought together high-throughput TCR immunosequencing, statistical association of individual TCRs with disease status, and machine learning. The T cell repertoires of 666 subjects were profiled by immunosequencing and related to cytomegalovirus serostatus. The study was designed to test whether signatures of past pathogen exposure could be identified by cataloging public T cell receptors. The number of typed donors differed by locus: about 620-640 for A, B, C, DRB1 and DQB1; 522 for DQA1; 606 for DPA1; and 400 to 480 for DPB1. All discovery cohort repertoires had been generated on a single sequencing platform. Rather than drawing on any new phenotypic data, the later analysis identified candidate immune exposures from TCR beta sequences and the way those sequences occurred across donors. In an earlier analysis of 550 to 700 of the donors, high-throughput TCR beta sequencing was used to judge whether each TCR beta V gene segment behaved as functional or pseudogenic. Broad study findings and their caveats: According to a later analysis, TCR association rates differed among HLA loci, with DRB1 alleles showing the most associated TCRs and HLA-C alleles showing the fewest. Correlated functional status among segregating V segments might be attributable to linkage disequilibrium, but an unknown experimental factor could not be ruled out. The only immune exposure information available for the cohort was CMV serostatus. The earlier analysis of fewer than 750 of the donors excluded approximately 17 rarely observed V segments, including chromosome 9 orphons, because counts were too low. In an earlier analysis of about 540 of the donors, most TCR beta V segments were observed in productive rearrangements about 90% or about 30% of the time, broadly matching IMGT annotations. An association between a missense DCLRE1C variant and V-gene and J-gene trimming of TCR beta chains was found in a later genetic analysis and replicated in an independent cohort. A further reported finding was that TCR beta sequences accurately predicted the HLA-A and HLA-B alleles for most subjects in the first cohort. Because some donors lacked HLA typing at each locus, the association tests relied only on the typed subset. In the study, 150 to 200 TCR beta chains were listed as associated with cytomegalovirus. When HLA alleles, especially DR and DQ, strongly co-occurred, attributing TCR associations to individual alleles was difficult. Only TCR beta chains were sequenced in this cohort, and the absence of alpha or paired-chain data limited detectable features. Compared with equally common non-associated chains, HLA-associated TCR beta chains in a later analysis were more clonally expanded and had lower generation probabilities. A group of highly shared sequence variants was considered likely to be a technical artifact of the sequencing pipeline. Specific HLA alleles were associated with more than 15,000 TCR beta sequences at a false discovery rate of 0.05 in a later analysis. Because the 87-base-pair reads could not distinguish some IMGT-functional V segments, including TRBV6-2 and TRBV6-3, those segments were excluded. The authors suggested that the approach could potentially be extended to other disease states and immunological phenotypes. In both the original and validation cohorts, the classifier was reported to diagnose cytomegalovirus status with high specificity and sensitivity. Several of the top co-occurrence clusters appeared to be linked to parvovirus B19, influenza, CMV and Epstein-Barr virus, according to a later analysis. While some public TCRs were present in many individuals, most TCR sequences turned up only very rarely across donors. Roughly uniform sequencing depth across donors was assumed in presence/absence analyses, although this assumption may not hold. A later analysis found that most CMV-associated TCR beta chains appeared HLA-restricted, with HLA associations seemingly driven largely by CMV exposure. Compared with the roughly 670-donor mean, donors in an Asian-associated ancestry cluster had fewer N-insertions in productive TCRs, according to a later genetic analysis. In vitro tests confirmed that three of the cytomegalovirus-associated TCR beta chains recognize cytomegalovirus antigens.

The library was made by the immunoSEQ multiplex PCR assay. For the multiplex PCR, a mixture combining 60 forward primers for TCR Vbeta segments and 13 reverse primers for TCR Jbeta segments was used. The CDR3 region of rearranged TCR beta genes was amplified from genomic DNA with a multiplex PCR assay. On the Illumina HiSeq System, the amplified TCR beta libraries were sequenced as 87-base-pair reads. As for the authors' bioinformatics: A later analysis counted approximately 76 million unique TCR beta chains across the 650 to 700 repertoires, and some 11 million of these chains were shared by at least two donors. Raw reads were error-corrected and collapsed into unique sequences by a nearest-neighbor algorithm in which closely related sequences were merged to remove PCR and sequencing errors. To assign V, D and J gene segments, CDR3 sequences were aligned to IMGT reference sequences. For a sequence to be retained, a match of at least six nucleotides was required to both a V gene segment and a J gene segment. Rearrangements were classified as productive when the CDR3 lacked stop codons and remained in frame with V and J, and all other rearrangements were classified as non-productive. Following IMGT convention, CDR3 was defined as the stretch from the second conserved V-encoded cysteine up to the conserved J-encoded phenylalanine. In an earlier analysis of roughly 610 of the donors, sequences lacking an unambiguous match to a single V gene segment were excluded. An earlier analysis of 587 of the donors classified V segments as functional when productive rearrangements were above 56.7% and as segregating when the standard deviation between donors was above 5%. To diagnose cytomegalovirus status from the catalog of TCR beta chain sequences, a statistical classification framework was built. In a later analysis, TCR nucleotide sequences were compared against IMGT/GENE-DB human TR gene sequences so that V and J genes could be assigned. A later analysis assigned CDR3 sequences and most-parsimonious VDJ recombination scenarios with the TCRdist pipeline. In a later analysis, each TCR beta chain was defined by its CDR3 amino acid sequence together with its V-gene family, and reads lacking a unique V-gene family were excluded. A later analysis removed 592 highly shared, low-generation-probability nucleotide sequences to deal with suspected cross-contamination and a sequencing artifact. In a later analysis, a clonal expansion index for each public chain was calculated from normalized within-repertoire ranks of inferred template counts. In a later analysis, generation probabilities were computed using a VDJ recombination model fitted to out-of-frame rearrangements, and the results were checked against IGoR. In a later analysis, hypergeometric tests were used to score TCR-TCR, TCR-HLA and TCR-CMV co-occurrence, with a repertoire-size bias correction applied to TCR pairs. A later analysis estimated false discovery rates by permuting HLA or CMV assignments 20 times. In a later analysis, co-occurring TCRs were grouped using DBSCAN, with TCRdist sequence similarity added in when clustering inside HLA-allele-positive subsets. Repertoires with fewer than 30,000 or more than 120,000 public chains, plus five repertoires with anomalous nucleotide sharing, were excluded from co-occurrence clustering. Drawn from immuneACCESS, this table holds only the in-frame rearrangements with V and J called that TCRdb kept. Clones are partly lost; checked studies trace under half to an unresolved V gene and leave the rest unexplained. V and J calls and clone size come straight from that table; D and trimming were deduced from the DNA. This sample comprises roughly 77,000 clones, 9.5% to 13% of them detected only once. The top ten hold 24% of the sample.

The cohort consisted of 600 to 700 healthy bone marrow donors. At the time of sampling, all cohort members were nominally healthy, though unrecorded immune exposures were likely present. The donor tested CMV seropositive and was one of the 289 seropositive cohort members. A peripheral blood sample was provided by each donor, and peripheral blood mononuclear cells were used for TCR beta sequencing. Genomic DNA was extracted from the blood cell samples with the Qiagen DNeasy Blood Extraction Kit. V loses 4 bases at its end and J loses 4 bases; junction bases beyond the gene matches: 5. For CDR1 and CDR2, the germline V gene lists SGHRS and YFSETQ. Spanning cysteine to phenylalanine, the CDR3 consists of 15 amino acids. Only the CDR3 DNA stays, 45 bases, in frame from base 1. Remarks on this clone: The specificity of this receptor is unknown. Base quality data are lacking; no much larger clone is found one base away.

The sample comprised PBMCs. The sequence joins TRBV5-1 to TRBJ2-1, with 10 bases matching TRBD1. The sequence derives from a man aged 55 to 70 in good health and CMV-seropositive. The CDR3 region reads CASSVGQGSYNEQFF. The DNA sequence is as follows: TGCGCCAGCAGCGTGGGACAGGGGTCTTACAATGAGCAGTTCTTC. The variable domain in full, with residues beyond the CDR3 obtained from the reference TRBV5-1 and TRBJ2-1 genes, is KAGVTQTPRYLIKTRGQQVTLSCSPISGHRSVSWYQQTPGQGLQFLFEYFSETQRNKGNFPGRFSGRQFSNSRSEMNVSTLELGDSALYLCASSVGQGSYNEQFFGPGTRLTVL.